Sequencing of this TCR beta chain was carried out in a study of blood T cells in healthy people across ages. The length of the CDR3 is 13 residues. CDR1 and CDR2 (germline): DFQATT, SNEGSKA (reference sequence). Trimming cost V 4 bases and J 7 bases; bases outside gene matches: 7. This clonotype occurred many times. Per sample, at least 5 micrograms of total RNA were extracted. Through a sample-barcoded 5' primer and a J-beta primer mix, a second PCR was run for roughly 6 to 11 cycles. TCRdb re-called the 5' RACE reads with MiXCR, one entry per CDR3 protein. The repertoire has about 640,000 distinct CDR3 sequences, approximately 30% of them found once; the top ten carry about 15%.

Sequencing was carried out using blood. The sequence derives from an elderly woman in good health. The V and J genes are TRBV20-1 and TRBJ1-2; 9 bases agree with TRBD1. The CDR3 nucleotides are TGCAGTGCTACCCAACAGGGGGCGAGTGGCTACACCTTC. Its translation: CSATQQGASGYTF.